These 2 T cell receptor beta chains were sequenced from one sample in a study of T cells after yellow fever vaccination. Via MiXCR, TCRdb re-called the 5' RACE reads, giving one row per CDR3 protein. The sample records 40,000 to 55,000 distinct CDR3 sequences, approximately 6.6% being singletons. This sample comprised CD8+ T cells not binding an NS4B(214-222) dextramer, sorted from PBMCs, obtained around 45 days after the first yellow fever vaccination. The receptors originated from a man aged 18 to 30 who received the YFV17D yellow fever vaccine.

This clonotype turned up a few times. The V gene is TRBV6-5, the J gene TRBJ2-7; perhaps TRBD2 as D (5 bases). With 0 bases removed from V and 5 bases from J, the gap between germline ends came to 14 bases. The CDR3 is made up of 15 amino acids. Germline loops: CDR1 MNHEY, CDR2 SVGAGI. The CDR3 sequence: CASSYSGTGWNEQYF. The DNA for the CDR3 is TGTGCCAGCAGTTACTCTGGCACGGGATGGAACGAGCAGTACTTC.

The V and J genes are TRBV4-1 and TRBJ2-7; TRBD1 aligns across 7 bases. The CDR3 has 15 residues. V lost 5 bases and J lost 3; bases outside the gene matches: 10. Germline-derived CDR1 and CDR2 are MGHRA and YSYEKL. In DNA form, the CDR3 reads TGCGCCAGCAGCGGGGTTGGACAGGACCACTACGAGCAGTACTTC. As protein: CASSGVGQDHYEQYF.